Described below is a single T cell receptor (beta chain) sequence and its context. Given a much more abundant clone one base away, this may be a read error. The data stem from a study of immune characterization of retroperitoneal liposarcoma. Germline assignment: CDR1 MNHNS and CDR2 SASEGT. This CDR3 is 15 amino acids long. TCRdb processed the PCR reads anew with MiXCR; each CDR3 protein has one entry. The data show 10,000 to 11,000 distinct CDR3 sequences, less than 40% seen once. The chain recombines TRBV6-1 with TRBJ2-5, with 11 bases matching TRBD2. This sequence was found in a female donor with retroperitoneal liposarcoma. The sequencing sample was made of tumor tissue. The CDR3 spells CASSARTSGQETQDF. The CDR3 DNA is TGTGCCAGCAGTGCCCGGACTAGCGGGCAAGAGACCCAGGACTTC.